These 30 T cell receptor beta chains were sequenced from one sample in a study of T cell clonality in common variable immunodeficiency. Study-wide results and caveats: Fewer deletions and N-nucleotide insertions were reportedly seen in common variable immunodeficiency TCR beta sequences.

Which antigens these TCRs recognize remains unknown. TCRdb's table, derived via immunoSEQ multiplex PCR, lists solely in-frame clones and lacks some. Reported are around 30,000 clones, none seen only once; the ten largest carry about 26%. Specimen: peripheral blood mononuclear cells. The receptors were sampled from a human donor with common variable immunodeficiency.

The sample holds many counts of this clone. The read comes to an end 3 residues before the CDR3 does, leaving the germline J gene to fill in the end. The V gene is TRBV27, the J gene TRBJ2-7; 9 bases are shared with TRBD1. Germline CDR1 reads MNHEY; CDR2 reads SMNVEV (reference sequence). V dropped 6 bases and J dropped 3; count of bases not matched to a gene: 6. The CDR3 covers 14 residues. The CDR3 sequence is CASRYKGQGYEQYF. The sequenced part of the CDR3 DNA is TGTGCCAGCAGGTATAAGGGACAGGGCTACGAG.

As concerns this clone: The DNA ends 3 residues before the CDR3 does, and the rest of the CDR3 is filled in from the germline J gene. The chain has TRBV30 and TRBJ2-3; D is ambiguous. This CDR3 region has 12 residues. In germline, CDR1 is GTSNPN, CDR2 SVGIG (reference sequence). Trimming took 4 bases from V and 1 from J, leaving 6 bases between them. The CDR3 DNA, read in part, is TGTGCCTGGACCCTTGGCACAGATACG. Translated, it gives CAWTLGTDT. The whole CDR3 reads CAWTLGTDTQYF.

This clone occurred a few times. The CDR3 extends 3 residues past the end of the read, so its final part is completed from the germline J gene. This chain uses TRBV6-2 or TRBV6-3 with TRBJ2-7; D not resolved. The germline CDR1 and CDR2 sequences are MNHEY and SVGEGT. The V and J ends lost 8 bases and 5 bases respectively, with 25 bases between them. The CDR3 has 16 residues. The CDR3 reads CASSFRDTVWPHEQYF. The sequenced part of the CDR3 DNA is TGTGCCAGCTCATTTCGTGATACAGTATGGCCCCACGAG.

The table lists this clone with many counts. The CDR3 protein is CSASLAGGEDTQYF. CDR3 bases read: TGCAGTGCTAGCCTAGCGGGAGGTGAAGATACG. V gene TRBV20-1 combines with J gene TRBJ2-3; 11 bases align to TRBD2. The read terminates 3 residues before the CDR3 end, so the remaining end is supplied by the germline J gene. The CDR3 extends over 14 amino acids. Germline CDR1 DFQATT, CDR2 SNEGSKA (reference sequence). J was trimmed by 5 bases and V by 3 bases; bases with no gene match: 4.

Turning to this clone: The DNA ends 3 residues before the CDR3 does, and the rest of the CDR3 is filled in from the germline J gene. This chain joins TRBV18 and TRBJ1-4; 11 bases line up with TRBD1. The CDR3 is 13 residues long. CDR1 and CDR2 from the germline V gene are KGHSH and LQKENI. CDR3 protein: CASSPTGQGGLFF. The sequenced part of the CDR3 DNA is TGTGCCAGCTCACCAACGGGACAGGGGGGA.

CDR3 DNA (partial): TGTGCCAGTAGTAGCGGGAGAAAGTACAATGAG. Amino acid sequence: CASSSGRKYNE. The entire CDR3 is CASSSGRKYNEQFF. The V and J genes are TRBV19 and TRBJ2-1, with 7 positions matching TRBD2. The CDR3 goes on 3 residues after the read ends, and that part is filled in from the germline J gene. The CDR3 is 14 amino acids. Per the germline V gene, CDR1 is LNHDA and CDR2 is SQIVND (reference sequence). With V trimmed by 4 bases and J by 4 bases, 4 bases remained unmatched.

This clone was detected only a few times. The sequence runs out 3 residues before the end of the CDR3; the remainder is reconstructed from the germline J gene. The chain joins TRBV20-1 to TRBJ2-1; 11 bases fit TRBD2. Per germline, CDR1 DFQATT and CDR2 SNEGSKA (reference sequence). J gave up 3 bases and V 5 bases, and 6 bases lay outside the gene matches. The CDR3 contains 15 residues. Here the CDR3 reads CSAPGTSGLYNEQFF. The CDR3 DNA, read in part, is TGCAGTGCTCCCGGGACTAGCGGCCTCTACAATGAG.

The CDR3 DNA, read in part, is TGTGCCGGGGGGGGGACCAGCTCCTATAATTCACCC. Translated: CAGGGTSSYNSP. The CDR3 in its entirety is CAGGGTSSYNSPLHF. The V call is TRBV7-9, the J call TRBJ1-6; D might be TRBD1 (5 bases). Sequencing ends 3 residues short of the CDR3 end; the germline J gene provides the rest. The CDR3 consists of 15 residues. The V and J ends lost 11 bases and 0 bases respectively, with 14 bases between them. Looked up from germline, CDR1 is SEHNR and CDR2 is FQNEAQ (reference sequence).

A few counts support this clone. The CDR3 DNA, read in part, is TGTGCCATCAGTGGGGGACTAGCGGGACGGGTATACGAG. It codes for CAISGGLAGRVYE. The whole CDR3 reads CAISGGLAGRVYEQYF. The chain uses TRBV10-3 and TRBJ2-7; 13 bases agree with TRBD2. The read halts 3 residues ahead of the CDR3 end, with the missing end drawn from the germline J gene. With 4 bases clipped from V and 4 bases from J, the junction kept 7 bases outside the gene matches. The germline gives CDR1 ENHRY, CDR2 SYGVKD. This CDR3 contains 16 residues.

This clone showed up many times. Read sequence stops 3 residues before the CDR3 end, and the germline J gene provides the missing end. This chain links TRBV5-1 with TRBJ2-7; unclear D gene. V was shortened by 4 bases and J by 2 bases, with 13 bases between the two germline ends. The CDR3 covers 14 residues. Germline V CDR1 and CDR2: SGHRS, YFSETQ. The sequenced part of the CDR3 DNA is TGCGCCAGCAGCCCCGACTCTCCGCCCTACGAG. Its protein is CASSPDSPPYE. The whole CDR3 sequence is CASSPDSPPYEQYF.

This clone was seen many times. Read coverage stops 3 residues before the CDR3 terminus; the germline J gene supplies the remainder. The rearrangement joins TRBV18 to TRBJ1-1, with a weak D call TRBD1 (5 bases). The CDR3 spans 12 residues. Germline CDR1 and CDR2: KGHSH and LQKENI. Incomplete CDR3 DNA: TGTGCCAGCTCACCACCGCCAGGGGAA. Translation gives CASSPPPGE. From start to end, the CDR3 is CASSPPPGEAFF.

Concerning this clone: Read data end 3 residues before the CDR3 end; the end is taken from the germline J gene. V and J are TRBV23-1 and TRBJ2-2; D is uncertain. TRBV23-1 is classed as an ORF, of uncertain function. This CDR3 contains 12 residues. V lost 2 bases and J 8 bases, leaving 6 bases between the germline ends. CDR3 loop: CASSQDQGELFF. The CDR3 DNA, read in part, is TGCGCCAGCAGTCAAGATCAGGGGGAG.

This clone showed up many times. Read sequence stops 3 residues before the CDR3 end, and the germline J gene provides the missing end. V usage is TRBV30 and J usage is TRBJ1-5, with D perhaps matching TRBD1 (6 bases). V was trimmed by 2 bases and J by 5 bases, leaving 10 bases between them. The CDR3 consists of 13 residues. CDR1 and CDR2 (germline): GTSNPN, SVGIG (reference sequence). The CDR3 spells CAWSIQGDQPQHF. CDR3 DNA (partial): TGTGCCTGGAGTATACAGGGAGATCAGCCC.

This clone was observed many times. Sequencing ends 3 residues short of the CDR3 end; the germline J gene provides the rest. The chain is built from TRBV20-1 and TRBJ2-3; 8 positions match TRBD1. The CDR3 totals 14 residues. Germline V gene lookup returns CDR1 DFQATT and CDR2 SNEGSKA (reference sequence). V trimming: 4 bases; J trimming: 3 bases; junction bases outside the gene matches: 6. The CDR3 DNA, read in part, is TGCAGTGCTATAGACAGGGGATTAACAGATACG. This sequence encodes CSAIDRGLTDT. The full CDR3 sequence reads CSAIDRGLTDTQYF.

In this sample, this clone turned up many times. CDR3 residues: CASSVRLRTNEKLFF. Partial CDR3 DNA: TGTGCCAGCAGTGTCCGACTGAGAACTAATGAAAAA. The chain employs TRBV28 and TRBJ1-4; D uncertain. Sequencing ends 3 residues short of the CDR3 end; the germline J gene provides the rest. In germline, CDR1 is MDHEN, CDR2 SYDVKM. V lost 5 bases and J 1 base, leaving 11 bases between the germline ends. The CDR3 has 15 residues.

Concerning this clone itself: The CDR3 is cut off 3 residues early in the read; its end comes from the germline J gene. J is TRBJ2-1 and V is TRBV19, with TRBD2 matching over 8 bases. Trimming removed 7 bases from V and 0 bases from J; junction bases left unmatched: 8. There are 16 residues in the CDR3. Per germline, CDR1 LNHDA and CDR2 SQIVND (reference sequence). The CDR3 protein is CASTYTSGRSYNEQFF. The CDR3 DNA, read in part, is TGTGCCAGTACTTATACTAGCGGCCGCTCCTACAATGAG. Looking up the rest from reference TRBV19 and TRBJ2-1 gives the full variable domain: DGGITQSPKYLFRKEGQNVTLSCEQNLNHDAMYWYRQDPGQGLRLIYYSQIVNDFQKGDIAEGYSVSREKKESFPLTVTSAQKNPTAFYLCASTYTSGRSYNEQFFGPGTRLTVL.

This clone has a count of ten or more. The read ends 3 residues before the CDR3 terminus; that terminus is restored from the germline J gene. The chain joins TRBV30 to TRBJ1-6; 7 nucleotides line up with TRBD1. CDR3 length: 14 amino acids. The ends lost 4 bases at V and 4 bases at J; junction bases unmatched: 4. Germline V lookup: CDR1 GTSNPN, CDR2 SVGIG (reference sequence). CDR3 region: CAWTGGLYNSPLHF. Incomplete CDR3 DNA: TGTGCCTGGACAGGGGGGCTGTATAATTCACCC.

Regarding this clone: The CDR3 end lies 3 residues beyond the end of the read and is filled in from the germline J gene. This chain uses TRBV7-9 with TRBJ1-5; D unclear. This CDR3 is 13 amino acids long. Trimming cost V 1 base and J 6 bases, with 7 bases left between them. Germline V gene sequence: CDR1 SEHNR, CDR2 FQNEAQ (reference sequence). CDR3 bases read: TGTGCCAGCAGCTTAGGTCTAAGTCAGCCC. This codes for CASSLGLSQP. In full, the CDR3 reads CASSLGLSQPQHF.

This clone was counted only a few times. With the read ending 3 residues before the CDR3 end, the germline J gene is used to fill in that end. This chain links TRBV19 with TRBJ1-1, with D perhaps matching TRBD1 (5 bases). There are 12 residues in the CDR3. V shed 8 bases and J shed 6 bases, with 13 bases lying between them. CDR1 and CDR2 (germline): LNHDA, SQIVND (reference sequence). The CDR3 here is CASSAGSSEAFF. Partial CDR3 DNA: TGTGCCAGTTCGGCAGGGAGTTCTGAA. Drawing the rest from reference TRBV19 and TRBJ1-1, the complete variable domain is DGGITQSPKYLFRKEGQNVTLSCEQNLNHDAMYWYRQDPGQGLRLIYYSQIVNDFQKGDIAEGYSVSREKKESFPLTVTSAQKNPTAFYLCASSAGSSEAFFGQGTRLTVV.

This clone was seen a few times. The CDR3 end falls 3 residues outside the read, so it is completed with the germline J gene. The V call is TRBV19, the J call TRBJ2-2; the D gene is possibly TRBD2 (6 bases). The CDR3 spans 14 residues. Germline values: CDR1 LNHDA, CDR2 SQIVND (reference sequence). V was cut by 5 bases and J by 8 bases, with 15 bases left in between. CDR3: CASSQRTTAGELFF. Partial CDR3 DNA: TGTGCCAGTAGTCAACGGACTACAGCAGGGGAG.

To note about this clone: The read falls 3 residues short of the CDR3 end, and the missing part is taken from the germline J gene. The chain is built from TRBV5-1 and TRBJ1-4, with 10 bases fitting TRBD1. This CDR3 comprises 16 residues. V lost 0 bases to trimming and J lost 5 bases; unmatched junction nucleotides: 4. Per the germline V gene, CDR1 is SGHRS and CDR2 is YFSETQ. This CDR3 reads CASSLGMGQGNEKLFF. Incomplete CDR3 DNA: TGCGCCAGCAGCTTGGGGATGGGACAGGGGAATGAAAAA.

A few counts support this clone. The read terminates 3 residues ahead of where the CDR3 ends, so the germline J gene completes it. The J gene is TRBJ2-1, the V gene TRBV11-2; no firm D call. V was shortened by 2 bases and J by 8 bases, with 7 bases between the two germline ends. Looked up from germline, CDR1 is SGHAT and CDR2 is FQNNGV. CDR3 length equals 12 residues. CDR3 in amino acids: CASSLQVYEQFF. The sequenced part of the CDR3 DNA is TGTGCCAGCAGCTTACAGGTGTATGAG.

The CDR3 region is CASRRDIGGSQPQHF. The CDR3 bases that were read are TGTGCCAGCCGCAGGGACATCGGGGGGAGTCAGCCC. The chain joins TRBV6-2 or TRBV6-3 to TRBJ1-5, with D perhaps TRBD1 (6 bases). From the germline J gene comes the end of the CDR3, since the read stops 3 residues before it. The CDR3 is 15 amino acids. Trimming cost V 8 bases and J 6 bases, with 20 bases left between them. The germline V gene encodes CDR1 MNHEY and CDR2 SVGEGT.

This clone has ten or more counts. The read falls 3 residues short of the CDR3 end, and the missing part is taken from the germline J gene. This chain joins TRBV4-2 and TRBJ2-1; D is uncertain. Trimming took off 3 bases at V and 7 bases at J, with 4 bases between the two ends. CDR3 size: 11 residues. Germline V gene sequence: CDR1 LGHNA, CDR2 YNFKEQ. The chain's CDR3 is CASSQLNEQFF. The sequenced part of the CDR3 DNA is TGTGCCAGCAGCCAGCTAAATGAG.

This clone came up a few times. One end of the junction is discordant with germline, which a read error may explain. The CDR3 spells CSSSLFNQPQHF. Partial CDR3 DNA: TGTTCCAGCAGCCTTTTCAATCAGCCC. The V and J genes are TRBV7-9 and TRBJ1-5; unclear D gene. Coverage ceases 3 residues before the CDR3 finishes, and the germline J gene fills in the end. The CDR3 covers 12 residues. The V gene's germline CDR1 is SEHNR and CDR2 FQNEAQ (reference sequence).

This clone was detected a few times. Sequencing ends 3 residues short of the CDR3 end; the germline J gene provides the rest. The genes are TRBV30 and TRBJ2-3, with D maybe TRBD2 (6 bases). Trimming took 2 bases from V and 0 from J, leaving 6 bases between them. The germline V gene encodes CDR1 GTSNPN and CDR2 SVGIG (reference sequence). The CDR3 contains 13 residues. CDR3 bases read: TGTGCCTGGAGTAGCGGGAGCACAGATACG. Its translation: CAWSSGSTDT. From start to end, the CDR3 is CAWSSGSTDTQYF.

As for this clone: The read halts 3 residues ahead of the CDR3 end, with the missing end drawn from the germline J gene. The chain joins TRBV18 to TRBJ2-7, with 7 bases fitting TRBD2. CDR3 length: 15 amino acids. With 3 bases clipped from V and 6 bases from J, the junction kept 11 bases outside the gene matches. Germline lookup yields CDR1 KGHSH and CDR2 LQKENI. The CDR3 sequence: CASSPGGGWVGEQYF. The CDR3 DNA, read in part, is TGTGCCAGCTCACCGGGGGGGGGTTGGGTCGGCGAG. The full variable domain, with the rest looked up from reference TRBV18 and TRBJ2-7, is NAGVMQNPRHLVRRRGQEARLRCSPMKGHSHVYWYRQLPEEGLKFMVYLQKENIIDESGMPKERFSAEFPKEGPSILRIQQVVRGDSAAYFCASSPGGGWVGEQYFGPGTRLTVT.

This clone was found many times. The read terminates 3 residues before the CDR3 end, so the remaining end is supplied by the germline J gene. The chain combines TRBV4-1 with TRBJ1-1, with unresolved D. Germline V CDR1 and CDR2: MGHRA, YSYEKL. Trimming took off 1 base at V and 5 bases at J, with 17 bases between the two ends. The CDR3 is 16 residues long. CDR3 bases read: TGCGCCAGCAGCCAAGTCATAGCCCGAGTCGAGACTGAA. Protein sequence: CASSQVIARVETE. The complete CDR3 reads CASSQVIARVETEAFF.

Remarks on this clone: The sequence runs out 3 residues before the end of the CDR3; the remainder is reconstructed from the germline J gene. The chain combines TRBV20-1 with TRBJ2-7; perhaps TRBD2 as D (6 bases). V lost 0 bases and J 3 bases, leaving 9 bases between the germline ends. Germline V lookup: CDR1 DFQATT, CDR2 SNEGSKA (reference sequence). CDR3 length: 13 residues. The covered CDR3 bases are TGCAGTGCTAGAGACGCGACTAGCTACGAG. Its translation is CSARDATSYE. In full, the CDR3 is CSARDATSYEQYF.

This clone was counted at least ten times. The sequence runs out 3 residues before the end of the CDR3; the remainder is reconstructed from the germline J gene. The chain links TRBV10-3 to TRBJ1-1; D possibly corresponds to TRBD1 (5 bases). CDR3 length equals 11 residues. V was cut by 8 bases and J by 4 bases, with 8 bases left in between. CDR1 is ENHRY and CDR2 is SYGVKD in the germline V gene. The covered CDR3 bases are TGTGCCATCGGGGGGGGCACTGAA. Translation: CAIGGGTE. The full CDR3 sequence reads CAIGGGTEAFF.